These 11 T cell receptor beta chains came from one sample sequenced in a study of T cells in Graves' hyperthyroidism and ophthalmopathy. There were TCR beta CDR3 regions amplified from RNA transcripts. TCR CDR3 regions were first amplified by RT-PCR with HTBI primers. TCRdb re-called the multiplex PCR reads through MiXCR, storing one row per CDR3 protein. The table shows fewer than 500,000 distinct CDR3 sequences, with roughly 15% occurring only once. The sequenced sample was blood. Receptors were obtained from a woman in her 30s with Graves' ophthalmopathy.

V gene TRBV10-2 combines with J gene TRBJ1-1; D is ambiguous. The germline gives CDR1 WSHSY, CDR2 SAAADI. V was pared by 3 bases and J by 0 bases, with 17 bases between. This CDR3 has 17 amino acids. CDR3 amino acids: CASSDLDRDTMNTEAFF. The CDR3 nucleotides are TGCGCCAGCAGTGACTTGGACCGAGACACCATGAACACTGAAGCTTTCTTT.

Ten or more counts support this clonotype. V usage is TRBV28 and J usage is TRBJ1-6; D unclear. V lost 6 bases, J lost 3 bases, and 15 bases lay in between. The germline V gene has CDR1 MDHEN and CDR2 SYDVKM. This CDR3 is built from 16 residues. As DNA, the CDR3 is TGTGCCAGCAGACCTACTAAACCGGGCTATAATTCACCCCTCCACTTT. Its protein is CASRPTKPGYNSPLHF.

The sample holds many counts of this clonotype. In nucleotides, the CDR3 is TGTGCCAGCAGCTCCTCTGCGAAAGAGACCCAGTACTTC. It specifies CASSSSAKETQYF. V is TRBV7-3 and J is TRBJ2-5; D gene uncertain. This CDR3 has 13 amino acids. Per the germline V gene, CDR1 is SGHTA and CDR2 is FQGTGA. The V gene lost 4 bases and the J gene lost 3 bases, with 9 bases spanning the gap.

This clonotype occurred a few times. The J gene is TRBJ2-1, the V gene TRBV11-2, with 8 bases lining up with TRBD2. The CDR3 sequence is 15 residues long. V was clipped by 1 base and J by 3 bases; unmatched bases: 2. Germline lookup yields CDR1 SGHAT and CDR2 FQNNGV. The CDR3 reads CASSLVGTSYNEQFF. In DNA, the CDR3 is TGTGCCAGCAGCTTAGTGGGGACTAGCTACAATGAGCAGTTCTTC.

This chain joins TRBV3-1 and TRBJ1-5; D unclear. This CDR3 has 15 amino acids. The V gene's germline CDR1 is LGHDT and CDR2 YNNKEL (reference sequence). V gave up 1 base and J gave up 0 bases, with 7 bases separating them. This CDR3 is CASSQGVTSNQPQHF. Written as DNA, the CDR3 is TGTGCCAGCAGCCAAGGGGTTACTAGCAATCAGCCCCAGCATTTT.

This clonotype was found many times. The chain recombines TRBV20-1 with TRBJ1-1, with 7 positions matching TRBD1. The CDR3 runs to 18 residues. The J segment lost 0 bases and the V segment lost 5 bases, leaving 18 bases of the junction unmatched. The germline CDR1 and CDR2 sequences are DFQATT and SNEGSKA (reference sequence). Here the CDR3 DNA reads TGCAGTGCTCTTTTCCCAAGATCAGGGGGAAACCTGAACACTGAAGCTTTCTTT. Residues: CSALFPRSGGNLNTEAFF.

This clonotype was seen ten or more times. This chain joins TRBV19 and TRBJ1-5, with TRBD1 identical over 9 bases. Trimming took 6 bases from V and 2 from J; bases not matched to a gene: 5. This CDR3 is 15 amino acids long. Germline V lookup: CDR1 LNHDA, CDR2 SQIVND (reference sequence). The CDR3 loop is CASREQGAGNQPQHF. The CDR3, as DNA: TGTGCCAGTAGAGAACAGGGGGCCGGCAATCAGCCCCAGCATTTT.

This clonotype came up many times. V is TRBV6-1 and J is TRBJ2-7, with a possible D match to TRBD2 (5 bases). The ends were cut back, 4 bases at V and 6 bases at J, with 7 bases in the middle. The germline V gene has CDR1 MNHNS and CDR2 SASEGT. This CDR3 has 11 amino acids. DNA of the CDR3: TGTGCCAGCAGTGCTGAGGGCGAGCAGTACTTC. Protein product: CASSAEGEQYF.

The J gene is TRBJ2-5, the V gene TRBV10-3; no reliable D call. Trimming cost V 9 bases and J 7 bases, with 18 bases left between them. The CDR3 loop spans 13 amino acids. CDR1 and CDR2 from the germline V gene are ENHRY and SYGVKD. DNA of the CDR3: TGTGCCATACTTGCTGTCAATTCCGGGACCCAGTACTTC. It is translated as CAILAVNSGTQYF.

This clonotype has ten or more counts. The chain combines TRBV20-1 with TRBJ2-7, with 7 bases that match TRBD2. The V and J ends lost 4 bases and 5 bases, in that order; junction bases with no gene match: 14. CDR1 and CDR2 (germline): DFQATT, SNEGSKA (reference sequence). The CDR3 has 15 amino acids. CDR3 bases: TGCAGTGCTAACCCCGGGGGGACTGGATACGACGAGCAGTACTTC. Translation gives CSANPGGTGYDEQYF.

A few counts support this clonotype. The chain employs TRBV5-1 and TRBJ1-6, with D tentatively TRBD1 (5 bases). Trimming took 5 bases from V and 7 from J, leaving 13 bases between them. The CDR3 length is 14 residues. The germline gives CDR1 SGHRS, CDR2 YFSETQ. The CDR3 sequence is CASREGVRNSPLHF. The CDR3 DNA sequence: TGCGCCAGCAGGGAAGGGGTTCGGAATTCACCCCTCCACTTT.